This T cell receptor beta chain was obtained from a study of identical twins. This clonotype appeared a few times. This CDR3 region has 13 residues. V was trimmed by 5 bases and J by 4 bases, leaving 11 bases between them. TCRdb used MiXCR to reprocess the 5' RACE reads, holding one entry per CDR3 protein. The sample carries under 300,000 distinct CDR3 sequences, approximately 11% recorded once. These same data were also listed under a study on yellow fever vaccine responses in identical twins.

The chain carries TRBV12-3 or TRBV12-4 and TRBJ2-5, with a weak D call TRBD1 (6 bases). The clonotype originates from a young woman in good health. Input material: memory (CD45RO+) T cells sorted from blood. The CDR3 here is CASSATGGETQYF. Here the CDR3 DNA reads TGTGCCAGCAGTGCGACAGGAGGAGAGACCCAGTACTTC.